The sequence of this T cell receptor beta chain was determined in a study of blood T cell repertoires in COVID-19. Categorization into cohorts depended on clinical history that participants reported. Original handling: Nucleated cell number was recorded as an estimate derived from reference gene primer amplification. Assay used: immunoSEQ multiplex PCR; TCRdb lists only in-frame clones, some missing. That table furnishes V, J and clone size, whereas the DNA furnished D and trimming. In the table there are some 260,000 clones, just over 85% of which are singletons. The germline V and J ends were trimmed by 3 bases and 5 bases, with 11 bases remaining between them. CDR1 is GTSNPN, CDR2 SVGIG, per germline (reference sequence). The CDR3 length is 13 residues. A single count supports this clone.

This chain connects TRBV30 to TRBJ1-5; D is perhaps TRBD1 (5 bases). Sequenced sample: PBMCs or T cells enriched from blood (not recorded which). The sequence was collected from a man aged 35-49 years who had recovered from COVID-19. DNA of the CDR3: TGTGCCTGGAGCAGGGTTGAGGATCAGCCCCAGCATTTT. It is translated as CAWSRVEDQPQHF.